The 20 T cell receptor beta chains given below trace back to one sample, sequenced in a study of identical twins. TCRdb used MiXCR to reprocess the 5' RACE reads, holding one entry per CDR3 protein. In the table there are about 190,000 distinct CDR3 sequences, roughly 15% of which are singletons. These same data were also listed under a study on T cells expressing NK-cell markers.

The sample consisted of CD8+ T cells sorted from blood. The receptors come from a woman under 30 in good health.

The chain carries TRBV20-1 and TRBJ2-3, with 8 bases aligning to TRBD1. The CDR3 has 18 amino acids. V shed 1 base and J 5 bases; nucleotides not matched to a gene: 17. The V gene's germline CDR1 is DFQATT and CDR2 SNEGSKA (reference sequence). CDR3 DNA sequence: TGCAGTGCTAGAGGGCGGAGGTGGGGCAGGGGGCAGGAAGATACGCAGTATTTT. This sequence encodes CSARGRRWGRGQEDTQYF.

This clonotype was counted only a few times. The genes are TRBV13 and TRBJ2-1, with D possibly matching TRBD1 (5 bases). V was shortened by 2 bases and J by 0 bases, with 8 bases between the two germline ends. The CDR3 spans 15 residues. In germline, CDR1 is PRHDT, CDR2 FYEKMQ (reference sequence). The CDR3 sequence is CASSLRQSSYNEQFF. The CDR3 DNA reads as TGTGCCAGCAGCTTAAGACAGAGCTCCTACAATGAGCAGTTCTTC. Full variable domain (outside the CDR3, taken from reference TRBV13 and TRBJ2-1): AAGVIQSPRHLIKEKRETATLKCYPIPRHDTVYWYQQGPGQDPQFLISFYEKMQSDKGSIPDRFSAQQFSDYHSELNMSSLELGDSALYFCASSLRQSSYNEQFFGPGTRLTVL.

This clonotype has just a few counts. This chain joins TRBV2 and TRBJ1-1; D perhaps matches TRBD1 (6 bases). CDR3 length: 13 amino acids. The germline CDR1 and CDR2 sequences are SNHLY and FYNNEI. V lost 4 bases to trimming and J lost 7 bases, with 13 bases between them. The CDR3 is CASSAGTFGEAFF. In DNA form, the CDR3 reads TGTGCCAGCAGTGCCGGGACATTCGGTGAAGCTTTCTTT.

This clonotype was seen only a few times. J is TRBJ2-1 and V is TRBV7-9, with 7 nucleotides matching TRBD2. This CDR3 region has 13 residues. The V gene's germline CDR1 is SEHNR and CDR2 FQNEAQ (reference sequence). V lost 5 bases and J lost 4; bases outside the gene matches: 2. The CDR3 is CASSPAGYNEQFF. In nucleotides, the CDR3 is TGTGCCAGCAGCCCAGCGGGGTACAATGAGCAGTTCTTC.

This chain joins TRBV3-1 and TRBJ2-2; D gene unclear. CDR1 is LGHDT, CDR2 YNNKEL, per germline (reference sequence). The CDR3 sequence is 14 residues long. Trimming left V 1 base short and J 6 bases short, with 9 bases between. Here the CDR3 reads CASSQVARAGELFF. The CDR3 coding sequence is TGTGCCAGCAGCCAAGTGGCTCGGGCCGGGGAGCTGTTTTTT.

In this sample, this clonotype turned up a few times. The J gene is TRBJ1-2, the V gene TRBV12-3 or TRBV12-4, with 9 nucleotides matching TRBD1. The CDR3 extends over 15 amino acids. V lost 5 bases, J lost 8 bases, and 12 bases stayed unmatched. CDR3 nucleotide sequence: TGTGCCAGCAGTCTCTACAGGGGGCGTGTATCCGGCTACACCTTC. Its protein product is CASSLYRGRVSGYTF.

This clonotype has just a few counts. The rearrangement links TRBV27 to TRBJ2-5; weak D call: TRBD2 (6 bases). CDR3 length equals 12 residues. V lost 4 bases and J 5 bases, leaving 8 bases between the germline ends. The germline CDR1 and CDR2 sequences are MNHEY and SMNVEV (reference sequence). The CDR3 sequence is CASSSEGETQYF. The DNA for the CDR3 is TGTGCCAGCAGTTCGGAGGGCGAGACCCAGTACTTC.

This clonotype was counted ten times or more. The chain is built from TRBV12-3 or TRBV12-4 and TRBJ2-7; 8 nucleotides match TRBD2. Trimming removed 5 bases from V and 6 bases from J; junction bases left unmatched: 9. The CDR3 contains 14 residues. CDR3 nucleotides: TGTGCCAGCAGTACTCGGGGACTAGTGAGCGAGCAGTACTTC. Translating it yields CASSTRGLVSEQYF.

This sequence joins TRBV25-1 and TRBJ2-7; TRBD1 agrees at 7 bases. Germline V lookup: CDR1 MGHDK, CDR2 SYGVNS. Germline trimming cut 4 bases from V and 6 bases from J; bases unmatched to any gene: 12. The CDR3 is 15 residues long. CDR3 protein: CASSATTGWSAEQYF. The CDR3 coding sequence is TGTGCCAGCAGTGCAACGACAGGGTGGTCGGCCGAGCAGTACTTC.

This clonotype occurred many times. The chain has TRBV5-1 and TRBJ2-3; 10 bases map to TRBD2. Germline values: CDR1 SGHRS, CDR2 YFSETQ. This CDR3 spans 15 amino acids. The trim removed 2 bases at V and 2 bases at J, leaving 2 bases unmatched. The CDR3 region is CASSLAGGTTDTQYF. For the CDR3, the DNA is TGCGCCAGCAGCTTAGCGGGGGGGACCACAGATACGCAGTATTTT.

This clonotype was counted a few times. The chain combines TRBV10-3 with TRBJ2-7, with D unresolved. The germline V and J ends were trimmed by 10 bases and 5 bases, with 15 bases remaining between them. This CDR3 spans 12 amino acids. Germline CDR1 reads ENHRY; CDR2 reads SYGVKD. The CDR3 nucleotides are TGTGCCACCTCTGATTCTCGGAACGAGCAGTACTTC. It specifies CATSDSRNEQYF.

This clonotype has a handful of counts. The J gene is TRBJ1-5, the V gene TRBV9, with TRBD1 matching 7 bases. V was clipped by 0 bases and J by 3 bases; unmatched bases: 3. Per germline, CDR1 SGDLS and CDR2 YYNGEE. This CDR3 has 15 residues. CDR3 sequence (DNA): TGTGCCAGCAGCGTAGGGGACAGATACAATCAGCCCCAGCATTTT. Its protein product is CASSVGDRYNQPQHF.

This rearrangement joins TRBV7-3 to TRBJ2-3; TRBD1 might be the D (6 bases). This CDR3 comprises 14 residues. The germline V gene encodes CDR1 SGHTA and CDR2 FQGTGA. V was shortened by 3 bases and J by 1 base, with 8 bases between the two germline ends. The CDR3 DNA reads TGTGCCAGCAGCTTCGCAGGGGGCACAGATACGCAGTATTTT. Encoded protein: CASSFAGGTDTQYF.

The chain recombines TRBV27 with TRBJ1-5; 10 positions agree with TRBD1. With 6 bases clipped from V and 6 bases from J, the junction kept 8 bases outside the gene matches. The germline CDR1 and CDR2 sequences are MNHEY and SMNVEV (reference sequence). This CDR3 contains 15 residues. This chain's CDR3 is CASSATGGGRQPQHF. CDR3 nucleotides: TGTGCCAGCAGCGCGACAGGGGGCGGTCGTCAGCCCCAGCATTTT.

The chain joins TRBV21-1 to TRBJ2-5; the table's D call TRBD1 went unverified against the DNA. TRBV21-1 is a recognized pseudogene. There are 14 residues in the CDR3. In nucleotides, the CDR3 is TGTGCCAGGAAACAGGGGCGGGAGCGAGAGACCCAGTACTTC. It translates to CARKQGRERETQYF.

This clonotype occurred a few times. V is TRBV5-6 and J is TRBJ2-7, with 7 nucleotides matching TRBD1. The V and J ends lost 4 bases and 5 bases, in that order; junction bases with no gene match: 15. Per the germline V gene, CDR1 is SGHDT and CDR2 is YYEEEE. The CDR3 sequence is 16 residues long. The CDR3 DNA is TGTGCCAGCAGCCCCTGGGGTGGGACAGTAACCCACGAGCAGTACTTC. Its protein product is CASSPWGGTVTHEQYF.

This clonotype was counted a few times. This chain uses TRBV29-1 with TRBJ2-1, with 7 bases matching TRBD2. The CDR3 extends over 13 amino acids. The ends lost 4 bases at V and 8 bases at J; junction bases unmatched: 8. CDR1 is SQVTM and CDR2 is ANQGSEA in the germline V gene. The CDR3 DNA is TGCAGCGTTGGGGCGGGAGTCAGGCATGAGCAGTTCTTC. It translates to CSVGAGVRHEQFF.

CDR3 bases: TGTGCCAGCACTGTTAACGATTCCTACGAGCAGTACTTC. This gives the protein CASTVNDSYEQYF. The chain has TRBV2 and TRBJ2-7, with D unclear. Per germline, CDR1 SNHLY and CDR2 FYNNEI. V dropped 7 bases and J dropped 1 base, with 11 bases sitting between them. There are 13 residues in the CDR3.

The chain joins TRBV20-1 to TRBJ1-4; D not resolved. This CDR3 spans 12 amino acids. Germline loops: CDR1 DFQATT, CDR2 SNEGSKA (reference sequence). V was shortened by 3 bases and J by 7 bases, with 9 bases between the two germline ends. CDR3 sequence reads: CSARDGVEKLFF. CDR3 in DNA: TGCAGTGCTAGGGACGGGGTTGAAAAACTGTTTTTT.

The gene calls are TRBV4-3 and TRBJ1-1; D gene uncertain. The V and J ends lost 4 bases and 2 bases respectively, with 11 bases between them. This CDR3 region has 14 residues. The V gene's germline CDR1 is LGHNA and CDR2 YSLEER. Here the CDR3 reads CASSPSASNTEAFF. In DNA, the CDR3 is TGCGCCAGCAGCCCTTCCGCCTCTAACACTGAAGCTTTCTTT.